Listed below are T cell receptor beta chains from one sample, sequenced in a study of PD-L1 blockade in urothelial cancer. Here immunoSEQ multiplex PCR was the method, and the copy in TCRdb shows in-frame clones only, minus some. The profile shows approximately 79,000 clones, 80% to 95% of them singletons. The sample here was PBMCs, taken around atezolizumab (anti-PD-L1) treatment. The receptor source for this set is an elderly woman with urothelial cancer. Both conserved end residues are part of each CDR3. The D gene is left open where the match is weak. The size of a clone is reported for some rows only, either as once, few or many, or as a class for expanded clones.

J: TRBJ1-1
V: TRBV5-1
D: TRBD1
size: .
CDR3: CASTETGGGEAFF
DNA: TGCGCCAGCACCGAGACAGGGGGCGGTGAAGCTTTCTTT

J: TRBJ2-3
V: TRBV19
D: TRBD2
size: once
CDR3: CASSKLAGRTDTQYF
DNA: TGTGCCAGTAGCAAACTAGCGGGACGCACAGATACGCAGTATTTT

J: TRBJ2-1
V: TRBV30
D: TRBD2
size: .
CDR3: CAWSRDRTSGRATSYNEQFF
DNA: TGTGCCTGGAGTCGCGACCGGACTAGCGGGAGGGCTACGTCCTACAATGAGCAGTTCTTC

J: TRBJ1-1
V: TRBV5-1
D: .
size: .
CDR3: CASSPGAPLGTEAFF
DNA: TGCGCCAGCAGCCCAGGGGCGCCTTTAGGCACTGAAGCTTTCTTT

J: TRBJ1-5
V: TRBV18
D: .
size: .
CDR3: CASSPSGQPQHF
DNA: TGTGCCAGCTCACCTAGTGGTCAGCCCCAGCATTTT

J: TRBJ2-3
V: TRBV2
D: TRBD2
size: .
CDR3: CASRTGGNTDTQYF
DNA: TGTGCCAGCAGGACGGGAGGGAACACAGATACGCAGTATTTT

J: TRBJ2-7
V: TRBV2
D: TRBD2
size: .
CDR3: CASSPRTSGRVEQYF
DNA: TGTGCCAGCAGTCCAAGGACTAGCGGGAGAGTCGAGCAGTACTTC

J: TRBJ2-7
V: TRBV6-5
D: TRBD1
size: .
CDR3: CASTVNWDRAYEQYF
DNA: TGTGCCAGCACCGTGAACTGGGACAGAGCTTACGAGCAGTACTTC

J: TRBJ2-1
V: TRBV7-2
D: TRBD1
size: .
CDR3: CASSLGTGVWNEQFF
DNA: TGTGCCAGCAGCTTAGGGACAGGGGTTTGGAATGAGCAGTTCTTC

J: TRBJ2-7
V: TRBV5-4
D: TRBD1
size: .
CDR3: CASSLGGQGYYEQYF
DNA: TGTGCCAGCAGCTTGGGGGGACAGGGCTACTACGAGCAGTACTTC

J: TRBJ1-2
V: TRBV25-1
D: .
size: .
CDR3: CASTSGTVNGYTF
DNA: TGTGCCAGCACTAGCGGGACGGTGAATGGCTACACCTTC

J: TRBJ2-1
V: TRBV25-1
D: TRBD2
size: .
CDR3: CASSMNPASGYYNEQFF
DNA: TGTGCCAGCAGCATGAACCCAGCTAGCGGTTACTACAATGAGCAGTTCTTC

J: TRBJ2-2
V: TRBV30
D: TRBD2
size: .
CDR3: CAWSRGTSTGELFF
DNA: TGTGCCTGGAGTAGGGGGACTAGCACCGGGGAGCTGTTTTTT

J: TRBJ2-5
V: TRBV27
D: TRBD2
size: once
CDR3: CASRGRVQETQYF
DNA: TGTGCCAGCCGGGGGAGGGTCCAAGAGACCCAGTACTTC

J: TRBJ1-1
V: TRBV29-1
D: .
size: .
CDR3: CSVDIGQGTEAFF
DNA: TGCAGCGTTGATATCGGGCAGGGCACTGAAGCTTTCTTT

J: TRBJ2-1
V: TRBV28
D: .
size: .
CDR3: CASSEQSREQFF
DNA: TGTGCCAGCAGTGAACAGTCACGCGAGCAGTTCTTC

J: TRBJ1-1
V: TRBV5-6
D: TRBD1
size: .
CDR3: CASSAGQGLNTEAFF
DNA: TGTGCCAGCAGCGCCGGACAGGGGCTCAACACTGAAGCTTTCTTT

J: TRBJ1-1
V: TRBV19
D: .
size: .
CDR3: CASSNIRRTANTEAFF
DNA: TGTGCCAGTAGTAACATCCGCCGGACAGCGAACACTGAAGCTTTCTTT

J: TRBJ2-3
V: TRBV9
D: TRBD2
size: .
CDR3: CASSVRGLAGDTQYF
DNA: TGTGCCAGCAGCGTACGAGGACTAGCGGGAGATACGCAGTATTTT

J: TRBJ1-5
V: TRBV18
D: .
size: .
CDR3: CASSPDGQTNQPQHF
DNA: TGTGCCAGCTCACCAGACGGACAGACGAATCAGCCCCAGCATTTT

J: TRBJ2-1
V: TRBV5-1
D: .
size: .
CDR3: CASSLGQANPRDEQFF
DNA: TGCGCCAGCAGCTTGGGACAGGCCAACCCCAGAGATGAGCAGTTCTTC

J: TRBJ1-2
V: TRBV27
D: TRBD1
size: .
CDR3: CASSPGTGVLGYGYTF
DNA: TGTGCCAGCAGTCCCGGGACAGGGGTTCTCGGCTATGGCTACACCTTC

J: TRBJ1-1
V: TRBV27
D: .
size: .
CDR3: CASWTVNTEAFF
DNA: TGTGCCAGTTGGACAGTGAACACTGAAGCTTTCTTT

J: TRBJ1-1
V: TRBV30
D: TRBD1
size: .
CDR3: CAWSALGTAGQRAFF
DNA: TGTGCCTGGAGTGCTCTCGGGACCGCGGGACAGAGGGCTTTCTTT

J: TRBJ1-2
V: TRBV10-3
D: TRBD1
size: .
CDR3: CAIRDTGGDHGYTF
DNA: TGTGCCATCAGGGATACAGGGGGCGATCATGGCTACACCTTC

J: TRBJ1-1
V: TRBV6-1
D: TRBD1
size: .
CDR3: CASSATQGATEAFF
DNA: TGTGCCAGCAGTGCGACCCAGGGGGCCACTGAAGCTTTCTTT

J: TRBJ1-5
V: TRBV28
D: .
size: .
CDR3: CASNGGTLGPQHF
DNA: TGTGCCAGCAATGGGGGGACCTTAGGGCCCCAGCATTTT

J: TRBJ2-1
V: TRBV20-1
D: .
size: .
CDR3: CSARDQVGQFF
DNA: TGCAGTGCTAGAGATCAGGTAGGGCAGTTCTTC

J: TRBJ2-5
V: TRBV7-6
D: .
size: .
CDR3: CASSSLSQETQYF
DNA: TGTGCCAGCAGCTCGCTGAGCCAAGAGACCCAGTACTTC

J: TRBJ1-5
V: TRBV27
D: .
size: .
CDR3: CASSPQGGNQPQHF
DNA: TGTGCCAGCAGTCCCCAGGGAGGAAATCAGCCCCAGCATTTT

J: TRBJ2-5
V: TRBV28
D: TRBD2
size: .
CDR3: CASSLNSGRKTQYF
DNA: TGTGCCAGCAGCCTGAATAGCGGGAGGAAGACCCAGTACTTC

J: TRBJ1-5
V: TRBV28
D: TRBD1
size: .
CDR3: CASSLPGTGDSQPQHF
DNA: TGTGCCAGCAGTTTACCCGGGACAGGGGATAGTCAGCCCCAGCATTTT

J: TRBJ1-1
V: TRBV2
D: TRBD1
size: .
CDR3: CASTPQGARRVTEAFF
DNA: TGTGCCAGCACCCCACAGGGGGCAAGGAGGGTCACTGAAGCTTTCTTT

J: TRBJ2-5
V: TRBV7-7
D: TRBD2
size: .
CDR3: CASSPRTSAHQETQYF
DNA: TGTGCCAGCAGCCCCCGGACTAGCGCACACCAAGAGACCCAGTACTTC

J: TRBJ2-1
V: TRBV18
D: .
size: .
CDR3: CASSPPVGGVMHEQFF
DNA: TGTGCCAGCTCACCACCGGTGGGAGGTGTCATGCATGAGCAGTTCTTC

J: TRBJ2-7
V: TRBV5-4
D: .
size: .
CDR3: CASSLGAARGVGEQYF
DNA: TGTGCCAGCAGCTTGGGGGCTGCGCGGGGAGTGGGGGAGCAGTACTTC

J: TRBJ2-7
V: TRBV18
D: .
size: .
CDR3: CASSPKITGNEQYF
DNA: TGTGCCAGCTCACCGAAGATCACCGGGAACGAGCAGTACTTC

J: TRBJ2-4
V: TRBV5-1
D: TRBD2
size: .
CDR3: CASSLSTSGLKNIQYF
DNA: TGCGCCAGCAGCTTGTCGACTAGCGGCTTAAAAAACATTCAGTACTTC

J: TRBJ1-4
V: TRBV2
D: .
size: .
CDR3: CASSPPTQGYKEKLFF
DNA: TGTGCCAGCAGCCCACCCACACAGGGATACAAGGAAAAACTGTTTTTT

J: TRBJ2-1
V: TRBV30
D: .
size: .
CDR3: CAWGSWGPSYNEQFF
DNA: TGTGCCTGGGGCAGCTGGGGCCCTTCCTACAATGAGCAGTTCTTC

J: TRBJ1-1
V: TRBV11-2
D: TRBD1
size: .
CDR3: CASSLMDAWGRGHDTEAFF
DNA: TGTGCCAGCAGCTTAATGGACGCGTGGGGCAGGGGGCATGACACTGAAGCTTTCTTT

J: TRBJ2-3
V: TRBV19
D: .
size: .
CDR3: CASKEPRLRDTQYF
DNA: TGTGCCAGTAAGGAGCCCCGCCTACGAGATACGCAGTATTTT

J: TRBJ2-2
V: TRBV28
D: .
size: .
CDR3: CASSLWGGGNTGELFF
DNA: TGTGCCAGCAGTTTATGGGGAGGGGGGAACACCGGGGAGCTGTTTTTT

J: TRBJ1-2
V: TRBV23-1
D: .
size: .
CDR3: CASSPGRWDGYTF
DNA: TGCGCCAGCAGTCCGGGGAGATGGGATGGCTACACCTTC

J: TRBJ1-1
V: TRBV5-1
D: TRBD1
size: .
CDR3: CASSHGQGWSNTEAFF
DNA: TGCGCCAGCAGCCACGGACAGGGATGGTCGAACACTGAAGCTTTCTTT

J: TRBJ2-7
V: TRBV27
D: .
size: .
CDR3: CASSRNSYEQYF
DNA: TGTGCCAGCAGTCGTAACTCCTACGAGCAGTACTTC

J: TRBJ2-7
V: TRBV6-4
D: .
size: few
CDR3: CASSDGRLAPYF
DNA: TGTGCCAGCAGTGATGGTAGGCTAGCTCCGTACTTC

J: TRBJ2-1
V: TRBV11-2
D: TRBD1
size: .
CDR3: CASSEDRPSYNEQFF
DNA: TGTGCCAGCAGCGAGGACAGGCCCTCCTACAATGAGCAGTTCTTC

J: TRBJ2-5
V: TRBV21-1
D: .
size: .
CDR3: CASTLACAAQYF
DNA: TGTGCCAGCACCCTGGCCTGCGCGGCCCAGTACTTC

J: TRBJ1-1
V: TRBV27
D: TRBD1
size: .
CDR3: CASRLIGTGIPEAFF
DNA: TGTGCCAGCAGGCTGATAGGGACAGGGATCCCTGAAGCTTTCTTT

J: TRBJ1-2
V: TRBV5-1
D: TRBD1
size: .
CDR3: CASSSKQGYNYGYTF
DNA: TGCGCCAGCAGCTCTAAACAGGGGTATAACTATGGCTACACCTTC

J: TRBJ2-2
V: TRBV6-5
D: TRBD2
size: .
CDR3: CATEVAGNTGELFF
DNA: TGTGCCACCGAGGTAGCGGGAAACACCGGGGAGCTGTTTTTT

J: TRBJ2-7
V: TRBV7-6
D: TRBD1
size: .
CDR3: CASSPRDRVYEQYF
DNA: TGTGCCAGCAGCCCCCGGGACAGGGTTTACGAGCAGTACTTC

J: TRBJ2-6
V: TRBV19
D: .
size: .
CDR3: CASSPGHHGSGANVLTF
DNA: TGTGCCAGTAGTCCGGGACACCACGGCTCTGGGGCCAACGTCCTGACTTTC